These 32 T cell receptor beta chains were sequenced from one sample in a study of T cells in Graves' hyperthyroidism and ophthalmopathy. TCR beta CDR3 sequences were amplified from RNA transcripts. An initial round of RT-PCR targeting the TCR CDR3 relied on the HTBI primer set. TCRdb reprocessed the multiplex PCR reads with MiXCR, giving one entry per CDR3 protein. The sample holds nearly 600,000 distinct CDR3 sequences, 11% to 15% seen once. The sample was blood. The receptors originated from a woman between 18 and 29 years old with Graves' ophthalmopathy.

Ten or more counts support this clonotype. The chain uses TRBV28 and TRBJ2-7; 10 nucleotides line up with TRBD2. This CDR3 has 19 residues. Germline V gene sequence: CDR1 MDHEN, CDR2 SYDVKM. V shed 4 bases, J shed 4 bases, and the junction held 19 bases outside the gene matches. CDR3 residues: CASSSLIPLLAGTQYEQYF. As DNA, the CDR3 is TGTGCCAGCAGTTCTTTAATTCCCCTACTAGCGGGAACCCAATACGAGCAGTACTTC.

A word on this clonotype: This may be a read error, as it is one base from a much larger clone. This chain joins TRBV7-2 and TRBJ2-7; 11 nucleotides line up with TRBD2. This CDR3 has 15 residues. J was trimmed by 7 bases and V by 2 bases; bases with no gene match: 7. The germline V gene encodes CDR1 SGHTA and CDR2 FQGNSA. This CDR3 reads CASSLLVAGGDEQYF. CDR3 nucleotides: TGTGCCAGCAGCTTATTGGTAGCGGGGGGGGATGAGCAGTACTTC.

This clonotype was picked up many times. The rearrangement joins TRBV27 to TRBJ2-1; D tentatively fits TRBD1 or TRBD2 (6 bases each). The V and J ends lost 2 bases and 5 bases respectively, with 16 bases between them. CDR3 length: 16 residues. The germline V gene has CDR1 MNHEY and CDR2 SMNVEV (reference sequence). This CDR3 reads CASSLGGLLINNEQFF. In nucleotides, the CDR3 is TGTGCCAGCAGTTTAGGGGGGCTACTTATAAACAATGAGCAGTTCTTC.

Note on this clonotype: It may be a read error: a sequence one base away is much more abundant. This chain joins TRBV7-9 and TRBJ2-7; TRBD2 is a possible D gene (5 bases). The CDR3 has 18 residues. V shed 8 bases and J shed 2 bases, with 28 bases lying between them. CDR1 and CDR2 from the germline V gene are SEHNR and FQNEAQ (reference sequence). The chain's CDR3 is CASGPFSMERGIPYEQYF. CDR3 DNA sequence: TGTGCCAGCGGCCCCTTTTCCATGGAGAGAGGGATCCCCTACGAGCAGTACTTC.

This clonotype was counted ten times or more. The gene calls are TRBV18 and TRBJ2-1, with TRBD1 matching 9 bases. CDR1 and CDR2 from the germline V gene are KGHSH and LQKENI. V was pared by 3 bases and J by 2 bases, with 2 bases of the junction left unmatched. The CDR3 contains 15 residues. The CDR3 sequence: CASSPRTGAYNEQFF. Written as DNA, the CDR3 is TGTGCCAGCTCACCTAGGACAGGGGCCTACAATGAGCAGTTCTTC.

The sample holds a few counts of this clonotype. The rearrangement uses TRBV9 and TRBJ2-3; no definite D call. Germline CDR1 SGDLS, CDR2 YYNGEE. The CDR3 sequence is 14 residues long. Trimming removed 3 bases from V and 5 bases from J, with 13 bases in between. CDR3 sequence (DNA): TGTGCCAGCAGCGACTCCTCCTTGGGAGATACGCAGTATTTT. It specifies CASSDSSLGDTQYF.

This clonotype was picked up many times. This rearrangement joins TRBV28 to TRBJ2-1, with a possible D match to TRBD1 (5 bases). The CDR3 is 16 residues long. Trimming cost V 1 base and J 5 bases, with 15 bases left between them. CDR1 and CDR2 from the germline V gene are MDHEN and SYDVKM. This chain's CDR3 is CASSLSPQGLHNEQFF. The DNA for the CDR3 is TGTGCCAGCAGTTTATCCCCCCAGGGCCTTCACAATGAGCAGTTCTTC. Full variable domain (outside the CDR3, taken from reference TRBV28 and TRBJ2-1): DVKVTQSSRYLVKRTGEKVFLECVQDMDHENMFWYRQDPGLGLRLIYFSYDVKMKEKGDIPEGYSVSREKKERFSLILESASTNQTSMYLCASSLSPQGLHNEQFFGPGTRLTVL.

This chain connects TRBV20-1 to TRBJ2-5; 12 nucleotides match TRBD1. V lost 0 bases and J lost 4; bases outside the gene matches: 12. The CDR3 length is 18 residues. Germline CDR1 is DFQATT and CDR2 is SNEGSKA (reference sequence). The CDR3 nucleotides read TGCAGTGCTAGAGACCCGACCCCGGGACAGGGGGCTCGAGAGACCCAGTACTTC. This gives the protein CSARDPTPGQGARETQYF.

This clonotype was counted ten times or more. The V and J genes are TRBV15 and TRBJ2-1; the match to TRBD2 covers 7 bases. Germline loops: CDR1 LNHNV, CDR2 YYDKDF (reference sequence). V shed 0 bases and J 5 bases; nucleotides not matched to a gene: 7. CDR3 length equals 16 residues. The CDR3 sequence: CATSRDMGGIHNEQFF. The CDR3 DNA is TGTGCCACCAGCAGAGATATGGGGGGGATCCACAATGAGCAGTTCTTC.

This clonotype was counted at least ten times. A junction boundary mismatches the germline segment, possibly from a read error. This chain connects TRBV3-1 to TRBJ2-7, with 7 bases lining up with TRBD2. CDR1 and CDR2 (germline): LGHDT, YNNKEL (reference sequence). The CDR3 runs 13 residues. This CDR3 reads CASNQRGDYEQYF. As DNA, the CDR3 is TGTGCCAGCAACCAACGGGGGGACTACGAGCAGTACTTC.

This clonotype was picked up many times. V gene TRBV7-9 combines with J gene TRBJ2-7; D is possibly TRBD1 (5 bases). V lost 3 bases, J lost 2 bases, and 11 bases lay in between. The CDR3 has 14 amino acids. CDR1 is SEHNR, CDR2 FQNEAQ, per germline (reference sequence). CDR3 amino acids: CASSFQGKPYEQYF. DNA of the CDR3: TGTGCCAGCAGCTTCCAGGGCAAGCCCTACGAGCAGTACTTC.

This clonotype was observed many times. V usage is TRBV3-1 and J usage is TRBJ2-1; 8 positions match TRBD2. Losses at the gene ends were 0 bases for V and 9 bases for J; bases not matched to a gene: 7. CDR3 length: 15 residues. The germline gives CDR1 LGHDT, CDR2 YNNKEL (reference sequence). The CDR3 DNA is TGTGCCAGCAGCCAAGATCCGGGAGGGCCAAGTGAGCAGTTCTTC. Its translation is CASSQDPGGPSEQFF.

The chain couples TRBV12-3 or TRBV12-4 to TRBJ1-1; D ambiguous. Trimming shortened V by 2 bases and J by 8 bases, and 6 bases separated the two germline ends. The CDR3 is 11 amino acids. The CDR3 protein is CASSLRSEAFF. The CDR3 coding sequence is TGTGCCAGCAGTTTAAGGTCAGAAGCTTTCTTT.

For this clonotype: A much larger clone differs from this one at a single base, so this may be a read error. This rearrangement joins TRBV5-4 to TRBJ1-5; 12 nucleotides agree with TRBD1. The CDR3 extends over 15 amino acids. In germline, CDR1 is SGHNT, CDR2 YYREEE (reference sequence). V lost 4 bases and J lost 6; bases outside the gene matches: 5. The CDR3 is CASSRDRGRGQPQHF. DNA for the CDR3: TGTGCCAGCAGCCGGGACAGGGGGCGCGGTCAGCCCCAGCATTTT.

The CDR3 DNA follows: TGTGCCAGCAGCCAAGGGGGACAGCCCATCACTGAAGCTTTCTTT. Translating gives CASSQGGQPITEAFF. The chain combines TRBV3-1 with TRBJ1-1, with 7 bases aligning to TRBD1. Unmatched junction bases numbered 6, after V lost 1 base and J lost 4 bases. The CDR3 is made up of 15 amino acids. CDR1 and CDR2 (germline): LGHDT, YNNKEL (reference sequence).

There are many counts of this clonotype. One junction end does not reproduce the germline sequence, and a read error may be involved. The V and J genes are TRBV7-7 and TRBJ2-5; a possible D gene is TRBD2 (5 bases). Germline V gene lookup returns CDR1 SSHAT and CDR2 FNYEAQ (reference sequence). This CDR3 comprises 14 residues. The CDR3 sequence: CASSHPGLGETQYF. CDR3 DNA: TGTGCTAGCAGCCACCCCGGACTGGGGGAGACCCAGTACTTC.

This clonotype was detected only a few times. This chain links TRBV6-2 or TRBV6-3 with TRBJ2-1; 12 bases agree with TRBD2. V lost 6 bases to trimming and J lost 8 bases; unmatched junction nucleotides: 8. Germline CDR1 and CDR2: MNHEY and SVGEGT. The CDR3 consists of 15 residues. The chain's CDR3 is CASSRLAGDGDEQFF. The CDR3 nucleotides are TGTGCCAGCAGCCGACTAGCGGGAGACGGGGATGAGCAGTTCTTC.

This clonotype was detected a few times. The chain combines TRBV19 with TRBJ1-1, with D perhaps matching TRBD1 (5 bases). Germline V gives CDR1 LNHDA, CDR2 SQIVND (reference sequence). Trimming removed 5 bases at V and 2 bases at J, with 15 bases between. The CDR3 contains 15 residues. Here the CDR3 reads CASSHPRWGNTEAFF. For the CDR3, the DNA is TGTGCCAGTAGTCACCCTAGGTGGGGCAACACTGAAGCTTTCTTT. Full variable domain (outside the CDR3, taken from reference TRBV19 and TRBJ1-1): DGGITQSPKYLFRKEGQNVTLSCEQNLNHDAMYWYRQDPGQGLRLIYYSQIVNDFQKGDIAEGYSVSREKKESFPLTVTSAQKNPTAFYLCASSHPRWGNTEAFFGQGTRLTVV.

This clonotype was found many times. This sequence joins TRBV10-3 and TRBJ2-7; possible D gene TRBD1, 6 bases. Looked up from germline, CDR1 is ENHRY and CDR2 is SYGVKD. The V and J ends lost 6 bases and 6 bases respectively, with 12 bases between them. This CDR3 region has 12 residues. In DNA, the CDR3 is TGTGCCATCAGGGAGACAGGAGGCGAGCAGTACTTC. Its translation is CAIRETGGEQYF.

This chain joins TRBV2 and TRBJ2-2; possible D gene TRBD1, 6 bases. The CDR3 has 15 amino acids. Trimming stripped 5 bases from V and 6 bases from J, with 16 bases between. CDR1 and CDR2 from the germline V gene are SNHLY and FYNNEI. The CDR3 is CASSTGKWGSGELFF. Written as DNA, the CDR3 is TGTGCCAGCAGTACAGGGAAATGGGGGTCCGGGGAGCTGTTTTTT.

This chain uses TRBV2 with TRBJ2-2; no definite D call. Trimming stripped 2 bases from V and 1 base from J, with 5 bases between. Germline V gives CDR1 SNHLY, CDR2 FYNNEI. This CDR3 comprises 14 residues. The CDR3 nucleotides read TGTGCCAGCAGTGAAAAAGTGAACACCGGGGAGCTGTTTTTT. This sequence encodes CASSEKVNTGELFF.

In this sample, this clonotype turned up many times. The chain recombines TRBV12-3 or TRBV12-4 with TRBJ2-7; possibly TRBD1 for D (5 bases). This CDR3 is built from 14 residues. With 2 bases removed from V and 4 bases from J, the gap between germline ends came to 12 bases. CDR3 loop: CASSLNYRTYEQYF. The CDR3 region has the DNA TGTGCCAGCAGTTTAAACTACAGGACGTACGAGCAGTACTTC.

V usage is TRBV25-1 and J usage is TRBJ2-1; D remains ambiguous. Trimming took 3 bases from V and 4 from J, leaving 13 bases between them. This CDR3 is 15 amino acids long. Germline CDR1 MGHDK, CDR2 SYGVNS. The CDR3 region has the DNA TGTGCCAGCAGTGACCTCATCAGCCCATACAATGAGCAGTTCTTC. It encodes CASSDLISPYNEQFF.

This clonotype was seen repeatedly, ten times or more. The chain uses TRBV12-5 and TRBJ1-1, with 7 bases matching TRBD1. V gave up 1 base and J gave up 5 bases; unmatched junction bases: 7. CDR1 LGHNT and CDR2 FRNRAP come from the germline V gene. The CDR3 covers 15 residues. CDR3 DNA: TGTGCTAGTGGTTTGGCCCAGACAGGGAGGACTGAAGCTTTCTTT. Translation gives CASGLAQTGRTEAFF.

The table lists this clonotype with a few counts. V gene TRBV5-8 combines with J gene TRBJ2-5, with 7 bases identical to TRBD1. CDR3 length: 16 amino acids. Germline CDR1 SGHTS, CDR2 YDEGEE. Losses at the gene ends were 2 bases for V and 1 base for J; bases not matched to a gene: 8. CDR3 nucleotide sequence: TGTGCCAGCAGCTTACTCGGGACAGCCATCCAAGAGACCCAGTACTTC. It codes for CASSLLGTAIQETQYF.

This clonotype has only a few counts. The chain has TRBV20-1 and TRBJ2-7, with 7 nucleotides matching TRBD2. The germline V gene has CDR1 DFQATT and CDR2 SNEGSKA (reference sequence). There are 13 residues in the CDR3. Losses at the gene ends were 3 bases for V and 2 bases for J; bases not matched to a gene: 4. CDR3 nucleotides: TGCAGTGCTAGCGAGCGGGGCACCTACGAGCAGTACTTC. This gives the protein CSASERGTYEQYF.

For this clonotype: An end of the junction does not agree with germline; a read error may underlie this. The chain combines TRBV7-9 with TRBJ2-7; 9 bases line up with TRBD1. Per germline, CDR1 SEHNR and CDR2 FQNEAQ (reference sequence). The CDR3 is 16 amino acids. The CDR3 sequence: CASSLPGTGKPYEQCF. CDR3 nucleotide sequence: TGTGCCAGCAGCTTACCCGGGACAGGGAAACCCTACGAGCAGTGCTTC. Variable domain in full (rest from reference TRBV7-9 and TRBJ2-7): DTGVSQNPRHKITKRGQNVTFRCDPISEHNRLYWYRQTLGQGPEFLTYFQNEAQLEKSRLLSDRFSAERPKGSFSTLEIQRTEQGDSAMYLCASSLPGTGKPYEQCFGPGTRLTVT.

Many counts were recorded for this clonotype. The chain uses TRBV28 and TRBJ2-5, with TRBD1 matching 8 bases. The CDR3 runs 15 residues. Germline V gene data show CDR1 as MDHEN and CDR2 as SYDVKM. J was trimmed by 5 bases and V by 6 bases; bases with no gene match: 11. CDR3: CASSPYRGAGETQYF. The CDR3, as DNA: TGTGCCAGCAGCCCATACAGGGGGGCCGGGGAGACCCAGTACTTC.

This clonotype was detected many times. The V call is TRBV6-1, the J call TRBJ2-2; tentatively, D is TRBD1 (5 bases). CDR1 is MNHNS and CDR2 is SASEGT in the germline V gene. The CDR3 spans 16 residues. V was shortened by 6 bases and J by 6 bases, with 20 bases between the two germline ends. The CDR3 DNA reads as TGTGCCAGCAGGGACATCCCTGAAGGATGGCCCGGGGAGCTGTTTTTT. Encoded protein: CASRDIPEGWPGELFF.

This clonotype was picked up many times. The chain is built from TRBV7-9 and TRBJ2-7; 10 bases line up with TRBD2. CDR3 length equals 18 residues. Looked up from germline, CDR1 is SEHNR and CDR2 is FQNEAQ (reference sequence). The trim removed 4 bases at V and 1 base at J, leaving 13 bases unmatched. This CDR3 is CASSSSFQLAGASYEQYF. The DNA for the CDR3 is TGTGCCAGCAGCTCGTCGTTCCAGCTAGCGGGAGCTTCCTACGAGCAGTACTTC.

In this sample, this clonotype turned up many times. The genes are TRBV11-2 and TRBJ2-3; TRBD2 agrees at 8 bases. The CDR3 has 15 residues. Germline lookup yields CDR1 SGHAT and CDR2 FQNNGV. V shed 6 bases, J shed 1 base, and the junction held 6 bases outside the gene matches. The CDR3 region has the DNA TGTGCCAGCAGTCTAAGGCGGGAGGGCACAGATACGCAGTATTTT. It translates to CASSLRREGTDTQYF.

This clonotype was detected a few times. CDR3 sequence: CASSQVGPPADNEQFF. The CDR3 bases are TGTGCCAGCAGCCAAGTTGGGCCCCCCGCGGACAATGAGCAGTTCTTC. J is TRBJ2-1 and V is TRBV14; no clear D. Germline V gene lookup returns CDR1 SGHDN and CDR2 FVKESK. The CDR3 totals 16 residues. Trimming pared 1 base from V and 5 bases from J, leaving 15 bases between.